Listed below are T cell receptor beta chains from one sample, sequenced in a study of beta chain features in type 1 diabetes. Clones were read by immunoSEQ multiplex PCR, and TCRdb kept only the in-frame ones, dropping some. The data show 330,000 or so clones, with approximately 15% seen just once and about 6.7% held by the top ten. Material: central memory CD4+ T cells from blood. These receptor sequences come from a man younger than 40 in good health. CDR3s include the opening cysteine and the closing phenylalanine or tryptophan. The order of the fields is clone size, V gene, J gene, D gene, CDR3 DNA, CDR3 protein. D genes are given only for firm matches. Rows may omit the clone size; those that give it use once, few, many or a size class.

abundance: few
v_gene: TRBV6-6
j_gene: TRBJ1-3
d_gene: -
CDR3nt: TGTGCCAGCACCGTCGGTGGAAACACCATATATTTT
CDR3aa: CASTVGGNTIYF

abundance: -
v_gene: TRBV7-8
j_gene: TRBJ1-4
d_gene: -
CDR3nt: TGTGCCAGCAGCTTAGGGTCTCTGGGAAAACTGTTTTTT
CDR3aa: CASSLGSLGKLFF

abundance: -
v_gene: TRBV7-9
j_gene: TRBJ2-4
d_gene: -
CDR3nt: TGTGCCAGCAGCGTGGGAACAGACATTCAGTACTTC
CDR3aa: CASSVGTDIQYF

abundance: few
v_gene: TRBV30
j_gene: TRBJ2-6
d_gene: TRBD2
CDR3nt: TGTGCCTCGCGACGGGGGGCTGGGGCCAACGTCCTGACTTTC
CDR3aa: CASRRGAGANVLTF

abundance: few
v_gene: TRBV9
j_gene: TRBJ2-1
d_gene: -
CDR3nt: TGTGCCAGCAGCGTTCAGCCGAGCACCCTTTACAATGAGCAGTTCTTC
CDR3aa: CASSVQPSTLYNEQFF

abundance: -
v_gene: TRBV7-9
j_gene: TRBJ2-5
d_gene: TRBD2
CDR3nt: TGTGCCAGCAGCTTAGTAGCGGGGGGGCCAGAGACCCAGTACTTC
CDR3aa: CASSLVAGGPETQYF

abundance: -
v_gene: TRBV4-3
j_gene: TRBJ2-3
d_gene: TRBD2
CDR3nt: TGCGCCAGCAGCCAAGTCCTAGCGGGGGGTCCCGGAGGGCTAGATACGCAGTATTTT
CDR3aa: CASSQVLAGGPGGLDTQYF

abundance: few
v_gene: TRBV29-1
j_gene: TRBJ1-3
d_gene: TRBD1
CDR3nt: TGCAGCGTCATGCCAGGGGGAGCTGGAAACACCATATATTTT
CDR3aa: CSVMPGGAGNTIYF

abundance: -
v_gene: TRBV2
j_gene: TRBJ2-2
d_gene: -
CDR3nt: TGTGCCAGCACTCGGGAGAGTACCGGGGAGCTGTTTTTT
CDR3aa: CASTRESTGELFF

abundance: few
v_gene: TRBV2
j_gene: TRBJ1-2
d_gene: -
CDR3nt: TGTGCCAGCAGTGATGTCGGCCAGGGCGGTGGCTACACCTTC
CDR3aa: CASSDVGQGGGYTF

abundance: -
v_gene: TRBV6-6
j_gene: TRBJ1-4
d_gene: -
CDR3nt: TGTGCCACCGGTCTAACTAATGAAAAACTGTTTTTT
CDR3aa: CATGLTNEKLFF

abundance: many
v_gene: TRBV25-1
j_gene: TRBJ1-3
d_gene: -
CDR3nt: TGTGCCAGCAGTGTAGGGGTGAACACCATATATTTT
CDR3aa: CASSVGVNTIYF

abundance: few
v_gene: TRBV4-1
j_gene: TRBJ2-1
d_gene: -
CDR3nt: TGCGCCAGCAGCCAAGTCGGAGGAGGATACAATGAGCAGTTCTTC
CDR3aa: CASSQVGGGYNEQFF

abundance: few
v_gene: TRBV14
j_gene: TRBJ2-5
d_gene: -
CDR3nt: TGTGCCAGCAGCCAAGATCATTGGGGGGTGAGCGAGACCCAGTACTTC
CDR3aa: CASSQDHWGVSETQYF

abundance: few
v_gene: TRBV5-1
j_gene: TRBJ2-1
d_gene: TRBD2
CDR3nt: TGCGCCAGCAGCTTGAGGCCTAGCGGGAGTTATGAGCAGTTCTTC
CDR3aa: CASSLRPSGSYEQFF

abundance: few
v_gene: TRBV7-2
j_gene: TRBJ1-2
d_gene: -
CDR3nt: TGTGCCAGCAGCTTACTACAGGAGAATGGCTACACCTTC
CDR3aa: CASSLLQENGYTF

abundance: -
v_gene: TRBV5-6
j_gene: TRBJ1-1
d_gene: -
CDR3nt: TGTGCCAGCAGCTTGAGGGCGAGTAAAGCTTTCTTT
CDR3aa: CASSLRASKAFF

abundance: -
v_gene: TRBV11-3
j_gene: TRBJ2-1
d_gene: -
CDR3nt: TGTGCCAGCAGCTTAATGGCCGGCTCCTACAATGAGCAGTTCTTC
CDR3aa: CASSLMAGSYNEQFF

abundance: -
v_gene: TRBV5-1
j_gene: TRBJ2-5
d_gene: TRBD2
CDR3nt: TGCGCCAGCAGCTCGCAGCGGGGGGGCCAAGAGACCCAGTACTTC
CDR3aa: CASSSQRGGQETQYF

abundance: -
v_gene: TRBV4-2
j_gene: TRBJ1-4
d_gene: -
CDR3nt: TGTGCCAGCAGCCAAGATCTCCCCGGCGAGGAGACTAATGAAAAACTGTTTTTT
CDR3aa: CASSQDLPGEETNEKLFF

abundance: -
v_gene: TRBV19
j_gene: TRBJ2-7
d_gene: -
CDR3nt: TGTGCCAGTAGCCGGGAGTTCAACTACGAGCAGTACTTC
CDR3aa: CASSREFNYEQYF

abundance: -
v_gene: TRBV7-2
j_gene: TRBJ2-3
d_gene: -
CDR3nt: TGTGCCAGCAGCTTCGGCCCAGATACGCAGTATTTT
CDR3aa: CASSFGPDTQYF

abundance: few
v_gene: TRBV9
j_gene: TRBJ2-2
d_gene: -
CDR3nt: TGTGCGACTAGTGTGAACACCGGGGAGCTGTTTTTT
CDR3aa: CATSVNTGELFF

abundance: -
v_gene: TRBV7-6
j_gene: TRBJ1-3
d_gene: -
CDR3nt: TGTGCCAGCAGCCCTCGACAGCGGAGCTCTGGAAACACCATATATTTT
CDR3aa: CASSPRQRSSGNTIYF

abundance: few
v_gene: TRBV5-6
j_gene: TRBJ2-2
d_gene: -
CDR3nt: TGTGCCAGCAGCTTATCAGGGCCCGGGGAGCTGTTTTTT
CDR3aa: CASSLSGPGELFF

abundance: many
v_gene: TRBV18
j_gene: TRBJ1-1
d_gene: -
CDR3nt: TGTGCCAGCTCACCAACACGGGCAGTTATGAACACTGAAGCTTTCTTT
CDR3aa: CASSPTRAVMNTEAFF

abundance: medium-sized
v_gene: TRBV28
j_gene: TRBJ2-1
d_gene: -
CDR3nt: TGTGCCAGCAGTTCGAACACGAGGGATGAGCAGTTCTTC
CDR3aa: CASSSNTRDEQFF

abundance: -
v_gene: TRBV5-5
j_gene: TRBJ2-7
d_gene: TRBD1
CDR3nt: TGTGCCAGCAGCCGGGACAGTGGGAGCTCCTACGAGCAGTACTTC
CDR3aa: CASSRDSGSSYEQYF

abundance: many
v_gene: TRBV14
j_gene: TRBJ2-3
d_gene: -
CDR3nt: TGTGCCAGCTCCAGATGGGGGCCAGATACGCAGTATTTT
CDR3aa: CASSRWGPDTQYF

abundance: -
v_gene: TRBV14
j_gene: TRBJ1-2
d_gene: -
CDR3nt: TGTGCCAGCAGCCAAGGGCTGGGAACGAAGGGTGGCTACACCTTC
CDR3aa: CASSQGLGTKGGYTF

abundance: -
v_gene: TRBV29-1
j_gene: TRBJ2-5
d_gene: -
CDR3nt: TGCAGCGTTGTTAACTGGGGGGAGACCCAGTACTTC
CDR3aa: CSVVNWGETQYF

abundance: few
v_gene: TRBV7-2
j_gene: TRBJ1-2
d_gene: -
CDR3nt: TGTGCCAGCAGTCTTCACGGTGGCTACACCTTC
CDR3aa: CASSLHGGYTF

abundance: few
v_gene: TRBV4-2
j_gene: TRBJ2-5
d_gene: -
CDR3nt: TGTGCCAGCAGCCCGGACCGCCGCCGCCAGGAGACCCAGTACTTC
CDR3aa: CASSPDRRRQETQYF

abundance: -
v_gene: TRBV7-3
j_gene: TRBJ2-3
d_gene: TRBD2
CDR3nt: TGTGCCAGCAGCTTAGTGATGTCGGCTAGCGGTGCTAGCACAGATACGCAGTATTTT
CDR3aa: CASSLVMSASGASTDTQYF

abundance: -
v_gene: TRBV14
j_gene: TRBJ2-2
d_gene: TRBD2
CDR3nt: TGCCCCAGCAGCCAAGAGAGCGGGGGGGCCATCGGGGAGCTGTTTTTT
CDR3aa: CPSSQESGGAIGELFF

abundance: -
v_gene: TRBV7-2
j_gene: TRBJ1-3
d_gene: -
CDR3nt: TGTGCCAGCAGCATAGACAGTTCTGGAAACACCATATATTTT
CDR3aa: CASSIDSSGNTIYF

abundance: -
v_gene: TRBV2
j_gene: TRBJ1-2
d_gene: -
CDR3nt: TGTGCCAGCGAGGGCTCGGGATCAGGCGGCTACACCTTC
CDR3aa: CASEGSGSGGYTF

abundance: few
v_gene: TRBV7-2
j_gene: TRBJ1-1
d_gene: TRBD1
CDR3nt: TGTGCCAGCAGCACTCGACAGGGCGCAACTGAAGCTTTCTTT
CDR3aa: CASSTRQGATEAFF

abundance: few
v_gene: TRBV7-8
j_gene: TRBJ2-1
d_gene: TRBD2
CDR3nt: TGTGCCAGCAGCCCCCAGACTAGCGGGGGGTACAATGAGCAGTTCTTC
CDR3aa: CASSPQTSGGYNEQFF

abundance: many
v_gene: TRBV27
j_gene: TRBJ2-6
d_gene: -
CDR3nt: TGTGCCAGCAGTTCCCAGGCTGGGGCCAACGTCCTGACTTTC
CDR3aa: CASSSQAGANVLTF

abundance: -
v_gene: TRBV11-3
j_gene: TRBJ2-3
d_gene: -
CDR3nt: TGTGCCAGCAGCTTAGGAGGGATCTCAGATACGCAGTATTTT
CDR3aa: CASSLGGISDTQYF

abundance: -
v_gene: TRBV19
j_gene: TRBJ2-1
d_gene: TRBD1
CDR3nt: TGTGCCAGTAGTATAGATCGACAGGGCCCCCGGTTCTTC
CDR3aa: CASSIDRQGPRFF

abundance: -
v_gene: TRBV18
j_gene: TRBJ2-5
d_gene: -
CDR3nt: TGTGCCAGCTCGTCAGAAGAGACCCAGTACTTC
CDR3aa: CASSSEETQYF

abundance: few
v_gene: TRBV14
j_gene: TRBJ1-1
d_gene: -
CDR3nt: TGTGCCAGCAGCCCAACGGACTGGAACACTGAAGCTTTCTTT
CDR3aa: CASSPTDWNTEAFF

abundance: many
v_gene: TRBV7-2
j_gene: TRBJ2-5
d_gene: TRBD2
CDR3nt: TGTGCCAGCAGCTTAGCTAGCGGGGGGGCCCAAGAGACCCAGTACTTC
CDR3aa: CASSLASGGAQETQYF

abundance: -
v_gene: TRBV21-1
j_gene: TRBJ1-2
d_gene: -
CDR3nt: TGTGCCAGCAGCAAAGGGCCGGGACAGGGGAACTATGGCTACACCTTC
CDR3aa: CASSKGPGQGNYGYTF

abundance: few
v_gene: TRBV7-3
j_gene: TRBJ2-2
d_gene: -
CDR3nt: TGTGCCAGCAGCTTACCAATCCGGGCCGGGGAGCTGTTTTTT
CDR3aa: CASSLPIRAGELFF

abundance: few
v_gene: TRBV6-6
j_gene: TRBJ1-4
d_gene: TRBD1
CDR3nt: TGTGCCGGTCAACAGGGGATGAATGAAAAACTGTTTTTT
CDR3aa: CAGQQGMNEKLFF

abundance: few
v_gene: TRBV30
j_gene: TRBJ1-1
d_gene: TRBD1
CDR3nt: TGTGCCTGGAGTCCGGACAGGTCGAACACTGAAGCTTTCTTT
CDR3aa: CAWSPDRSNTEAFF

abundance: few
v_gene: TRBV5-4
j_gene: TRBJ2-3
d_gene: -
CDR3nt: TGTGCCAGCAGCCTAGTTGGGTTAGGGACGCAGTATTTT
CDR3aa: CASSLVGLGTQYF

abundance: few
v_gene: TRBV4-3
j_gene: TRBJ1-2
d_gene: -
CDR3nt: TGCGCCAGCAGCCAAGTGGGGGGAGGGAACTATGGCTACACCTTC
CDR3aa: CASSQVGGGNYGYTF